The 25 T cell receptor beta chains presented below share a single source sample, sequenced in a study of cytomegalovirus exposure and HLA in healthy donors. TCRdb keeps only in-frame clones here, not all; method: immunoSEQ multiplex PCR. The sample has 150,000 to 200,000 clones; approximately 87% are singletons. The material sequenced was PBMCs. The receptors derive from a woman aged 25-40 years in good health and CMV-seronegative.

The chain employs TRBV27 and TRBJ1-2; 9 positions agree with TRBD1. The length of the CDR3 is 17 residues. Germline CDR1 and CDR2: MNHEY and SMNVEV (reference sequence). J gave up 3 bases and V 6 bases, and 14 bases lay outside the gene matches. Here the CDR3 reads CASSLTDRGGVYYGYTF. Here the CDR3 DNA reads TGTGCCAGCAGCCTTACCGACAGGGGGGGAGTTTACTATGGCTACACCTTC.

The chain uses TRBV27 and TRBJ2-7; TRBD1 or TRBD2 may be the D gene (5 bases each). V lost 2 bases to trimming and J lost 7 bases, with 15 bases between them. CDR1 and CDR2 from the germline V gene are MNHEY and SMNVEV (reference sequence). The CDR3 runs to 14 residues. CDR3 nucleotides: TGTGCCAGCAGTTTAGAGCAGGGTCCGGGGGAGCAGTACTTC. Its protein is CASSLEQGPGEQYF.

This rearrangement joins TRBV6-1 to TRBJ2-3, with D unresolved. CDR1 is MNHNS and CDR2 is SASEGT in the germline V gene. With 3 bases removed from V and 0 bases from J, the gap between germline ends came to 10 bases. This CDR3 comprises 15 residues. The CDR3 loop reads CASSEQVFSTDTQYF. The CDR3 region has the DNA TGTGCCAGCAGTGAGCAGGTTTTTAGCACAGATACGCAGTATTTT.

The chain is built from TRBV28 and TRBJ1-5; 11 nucleotides line up with TRBD1. This CDR3 is built from 16 residues. The V segment lost 4 bases and the J segment 4 bases; nucleotides outside the gene matches: 6. Germline V lookup: CDR1 MDHEN, CDR2 SYDVKM. The CDR3 region is CASSWRTGGINQPQHF. Here the CDR3 DNA reads TGTGCCAGCAGTTGGAGGACAGGGGGCATAAATCAGCCCCAGCATTTT.

This clone has a single count. The chain is built from TRBV4-1 and TRBJ2-4; 10 positions match TRBD2. The CDR3 has 19 amino acids. The ends lost 0 bases at V and 0 bases at J; junction bases unmatched: 8. CDR1 and CDR2 from the germline V gene are MGHRA and YSYEKL. The CDR3 nucleotides are TGCGCCAGCAGCCAAGATCAGCGGGAGGGCTTGGGAGCCAAAAACATTCAGTACTTC. The encoded protein is CASSQDQREGLGAKNIQYF.

This clone was seen just once. V and J are TRBV10-3 and TRBJ1-2; 7 bases match TRBD1. The V and J ends lost 4 bases and 3 bases, in that order; junction bases with no gene match: 8. CDR3 length equals 15 residues. Per germline, CDR1 ENHRY and CDR2 SYGVKD. Here the CDR3 reads CAISVEGAFYYGYTF. CDR3 coding DNA: TGTGCCATCAGTGTGGAGGGGGCTTTTTACTATGGCTACACCTTC.

The V call is TRBV15, the J call TRBJ1-4; D uncertain. Trimming shortened V by 5 bases and J by 7 bases, and 11 bases separated the two germline ends. The CDR3 spans 13 residues. Germline values: CDR1 LNHNV, CDR2 YYDKDF (reference sequence). CDR3 bases: TGTGCCACCAGCGGATCCGTGGCTGAAAAACTGTTTTTT. This codes for CATSGSVAEKLFF.

The rearrangement joins TRBV5-1 to TRBJ2-2; the match to TRBD2 covers 10 bases. The CDR3 consists of 17 residues. Germline CDR1 SGHRS, CDR2 YFSETQ. Trimming cost V 4 bases and J 0 bases; bases outside gene matches: 6. This CDR3 reads CASSGGLAGANTGELFF. The CDR3 DNA reads TGCGCCAGCAGCGGGGGTCTAGCGGGAGCGAACACCGGGGAGCTGTTTTTT. Full variable domain (missing parts from reference TRBV5-1 and TRBJ2-2): KAGVTQTPRYLIKTRGQQVTLSCSPISGHRSVSWYQQTPGQGLQFLFEYFSETQRNKGNFPGRFSGRQFSNSRSEMNVSTLELGDSALYLCASSGGLAGANTGELFFGEGSRLTVL.

The chain couples TRBV4-1 to TRBJ2-7; perhaps TRBD1 as D (5 bases). Per the germline V gene, CDR1 is MGHRA and CDR2 is YSYEKL. This CDR3 comprises 15 residues. V dropped 6 bases and J dropped 1 base, with 16 bases sitting between them. In DNA, the CDR3 is TGCGCCAGCAGTCCGATTGGCCAGGGATCCTACGAGCAGTACTTC. Protein sequence: CASSPIGQGSYEQYF.

The chain recombines TRBV27 with TRBJ1-1; TRBD1 matches 7 bases. CDR1 is MNHEY and CDR2 is SMNVEV in the germline V gene (reference sequence). CDR3 size: 14 residues. The trim removed 5 bases at V and 4 bases at J, leaving 7 bases unmatched. CDR3 DNA sequence: TGTGCCAGCAGTCCCCAGGGGGGGGCCACTGAAGCTTTCTTT. Encoded protein: CASSPQGGATEAFF.

The CDR3 reads CASSPRVVGPAYYGYTF. CDR3 DNA sequence: TGTGCCAGCAGTCCACGTGTTGTGGGGCCCGCGTACTATGGCTACACCTTC. The chain combines TRBV27 with TRBJ1-2; a weak D match, TRBD1 (5 bases). Germline V lookup: CDR1 MNHEY, CDR2 SMNVEV (reference sequence). The CDR3 sequence is 17 residues long. Trimming took 5 bases from V and 3 from J, leaving 22 bases between them.

This clone was seen a single time. The chain combines TRBV7-9 with TRBJ1-2, with TRBD1 as a possible D gene (5 bases). CDR1 is SEHNR and CDR2 is FQNEAQ in the germline V gene (reference sequence). Trimming cost V 1 base and J 6 bases, with 6 bases left between them. The CDR3 runs to 12 residues. The CDR3 DNA sequence: TGTGCCAGCAGCTTAGGAGGGGATGGCTACACCTTC. It translates to CASSLGGDGYTF.

CDR3 protein: CASSVGGRVPNEQFF. As DNA, the CDR3 is TGTGCCAGCAGCGTAGGCGGCAGGGTACCCAATGAGCAGTTCTTC. The chain has TRBV9 and TRBJ2-1, with TRBD1 as a possible D gene (5 bases). The CDR3 has 15 residues. V was trimmed by 0 bases and J by 6 bases, leaving 13 bases between them. Germline V lookup: CDR1 SGDLS, CDR2 YYNGEE.

The chain uses TRBV5-6 and TRBJ1-1, with no clear D. The CDR3 is made up of 13 amino acids. CDR1 and CDR2 from the germline V gene are SGHDT and YYEEEE. V was shortened by 0 bases and J by 8 bases, with 11 bases between the two germline ends. Here the CDR3 reads CASSLGYRDEAFF. DNA of the CDR3: TGTGCCAGCAGCTTGGGATATCGAGACGAAGCTTTCTTT.

The chain joins TRBV18 to TRBJ1-1, with D uncertain. Looked up from germline, CDR1 is KGHSH and CDR2 is LQKENI. V was trimmed by 5 bases and J by 1 base, leaving 11 bases between them. The CDR3 runs 14 residues. The CDR3: CASSFGPANTEAFF. As DNA, the CDR3 is TGTGCCAGCTCATTCGGACCGGCGAACACTGAAGCTTTCTTT. The full variable domain, in which reference TRBV18 and TRBJ1-1 provide the parts outside the CDR3, is NAGVMQNPRHLVRRRGQEARLRCSPMKGHSHVYWYRQLPEEGLKFMVYLQKENIIDESGMPKERFSAEFPKEGPSILRIQQVVRGDSAAYFCASSFGPANTEAFFGQGTRLTVV.

The V call is TRBV19, the J call TRBJ2-5, with D tentatively TRBD1 (5 bases). Trimming pared 6 bases from V and 3 bases from J, leaving 11 bases between. This CDR3 contains 13 residues. In germline, CDR1 is LNHDA, CDR2 SQIVND (reference sequence). This chain's CDR3 is CASRKAGKETQYF. In DNA, the CDR3 is TGTGCCAGTAGGAAGGCAGGGAAAGAGACCCAGTACTTC.

This chain uses TRBV4-1 with TRBJ2-2, with D hard to call. Trimming cost V 2 bases and J 4 bases, with 8 bases left between them. The CDR3 is 14 residues long. Germline assignment: CDR1 MGHRA and CDR2 YSYEKL. Here the CDR3 reads CASSQSFFTGELFF. The CDR3, as DNA: TGCGCCAGCAGCCAATCGTTCTTCACCGGGGAGCTGTTTTTT.

There are a few counts of this clone. V is TRBV5-6 and J is TRBJ2-7, with D maybe TRBD2 (5 bases). The V gene lost 3 bases and the J gene lost 7 bases, with 14 bases spanning the gap. Per germline, CDR1 SGHDT and CDR2 YYEEEE. The CDR3 has 13 residues. The CDR3, as DNA: TGTGCCAGCAGCTGGTCGAGGGAAGGGGAGCAGTACTTC. Amino acids: CASSWSREGEQYF.

The CDR3 is CASSYSSALVTDTQYF. CDR3 DNA sequence: TGTGCCAGCAGTTACTCCTCCGCCTTAGTCACAGATACGCAGTATTTT. The rearrangement uses TRBV6-5 and TRBJ2-3; D call uncertain. Germline assignment: CDR1 MNHEY and CDR2 SVGAGI. The CDR3 covers 16 residues. Trimming left V 0 bases short and J 2 bases short, with 12 bases between.

V usage is TRBV5-1 and J usage is TRBJ1-2; D perhaps matches TRBD1 (5 bases). V was shortened by 0 bases and J by 4 bases, with 13 bases between the two germline ends. The germline V gene has CDR1 SGHRS and CDR2 YFSETQ. This CDR3 is built from 15 residues. The CDR3 sequence is CASSLASGRVYGYTF. The CDR3 DNA follows: TGCGCCAGCAGCTTGGCGTCGGGACGAGTCTATGGCTACACCTTC.

This clone was counted a few times. V is TRBV25-1 and J is TRBJ2-1, with 7 bases lining up with TRBD1. Germline V gene data show CDR1 as MGHDK and CDR2 as SYGVNS. With V trimmed by 6 bases and J by 2 bases, 4 bases remained unmatched. This CDR3 region has 14 residues. The CDR3 sequence: CASRPTGPYNEQFF. The CDR3, as DNA: TGTGCCAGCAGGCCGACAGGGCCCTACAATGAGCAGTTCTTC.

This clone occurred a few times. V and J are TRBV9 and TRBJ1-2; no definite D call. The germline V and J ends were trimmed by 0 bases and 3 bases, with 15 bases remaining between them. The germline gives CDR1 SGDLS, CDR2 YYNGEE. The CDR3 totals 16 residues. CDR3 protein: CASSVARERVDYGYTF. In nucleotides, the CDR3 is TGTGCCAGCAGCGTAGCCCGAGAGAGGGTAGACTATGGCTACACCTTC.

The chain carries TRBV11-1 and TRBJ2-7; TRBD1 matches 10 bases. This CDR3 region has 14 residues. Germline V gene sequence: CDR1 SGHAT, CDR2 FQDESV (reference sequence). The V segment lost 5 bases and the J segment 3 bases; nucleotides outside the gene matches: 4. CDR3 nucleotides: TGTGCCAGCAGCCCGAGGACAGGGGGCTACGAGCAGTACTTC. The encoded protein is CASSPRTGGYEQYF.

The chain links TRBV28 to TRBJ2-7; D unclear. The CDR3 totals 12 residues. The germline gives CDR1 MDHEN, CDR2 SYDVKM. Trimming pared 9 bases from V and 3 bases from J, leaving 12 bases between. The chain's CDR3 is CASDDSNYEQYF. The CDR3 DNA reads TGTGCCAGTGACGACTCCAACTACGAGCAGTACTTC.

The rearrangement joins TRBV5-4 to TRBJ2-5; no firm D call. The ends were cut back, 3 bases at V and 2 bases at J, with 11 bases in the middle. From germline, CDR1 is SGHNT and CDR2 YYREEE (reference sequence). CDR3 size: 14 residues. The CDR3 sequence: CASSSKREQETQYF. DNA of the CDR3: TGTGCCAGCAGCTCGAAAAGAGAGCAAGAGACCCAGTACTTC.